This T cell receptor (beta chain) emerged from a study of cytomegalovirus exposure and HLA in healthy donors. As for the study in general: Earlier findings included 117 million unique TCR beta sequences obtained from roughly 200 million T cells. Overall study findings and caveats: In a later analysis, V- and J-gene trimming of beta chains associated with a DCLRE1C missense variant, replicated independently.

Regarding this clone: Its antigen is unidentified.

Between the trimmed V and J ends, which lost 2 bases and 0 bases, there was a span of 4 bases. The CDR3 sequence is 13 residues long. CDR1 MNHEY and CDR2 SMNVEV come from the germline V gene (reference sequence). 13 Jbeta primers and 60 Vbeta primers were used for the PCR. The repertoire was sequenced with immunoSEQ multiplex PCR; TCRdb's copy has only in-frame clones and lacks some. The data include some 130,000 clones; the top ten clones carry around 1.6%. This clonotype was obtained from a woman between 35 and 50 years old in good health and CMV-seropositive. The chain couples TRBV27 to TRBJ1-1; no firm D call. The sequenced material came from PBMCs. The CDR3 here is CASSLNLNTEAFF. DNA for the CDR3: TGTGCCAGCAGTTTAAACTTGAACACTGAAGCTTTCTTT.